The 20 T cell receptor beta chains below come from one sample, sequenced in a study of regulatory T cells in long-lasting Graves disease. Construction of TCR beta libraries relied on iRepertoire HTBI primers and on Arm-PCR targeting CDR3 regions. TCRdb re-called the multiplex PCR reads with MiXCR, one entry per CDR3 protein. The table records 450,000 to 700,000 distinct CDR3 sequences, roughly 12% of them present only once. Time point reported: newly diagnosed GD, antithyroid drugs for less than 3 months. PBMC-derived RNA was used for the TCR library. This sample also belongs to another study, concerning T cells in Graves' hyperthyroidism and ophthalmopathy.

Sequences were derived from peripheral blood mononuclear cells (PBMCs), sampled at new diagnosis, from a patient treated with antithyroid drugs. These receptors originate from a man aged 30 to 45 with Graves disease.

The sample holds many counts of this clonotype. The chain carries TRBV7-2 and TRBJ2-1; TRBD2 matches at 10 bases. V lost 4 bases to trimming and J lost 4 bases; unmatched junction nucleotides: 10. The CDR3 totals 17 residues. CDR1 is SGHTA, CDR2 FQGNSA, per germline. The CDR3, as DNA: TGTGCCAGCAGCTGGATGCAGCGGGAGGGACGGTACAATGAGCAGTTCTTC. This codes for CASSWMQREGRYNEQFF.

For the CDR3, the DNA is TGTGCCAGCTCACCATTTTTGTGGGGGACAGTCTACAATGAGCAGTTCTTC. Translating it yields CASSPFLWGTVYNEQFF. The chain employs TRBV18 and TRBJ2-1; 7 nucleotides line up with TRBD1. The CDR3 has 17 amino acids. In germline, CDR1 is KGHSH, CDR2 LQKENI. With 2 bases clipped from V and 3 bases from J, the junction kept 10 bases outside the gene matches.

This clonotype was seen repeatedly, ten times or more. This chain connects TRBV6-1 to TRBJ2-7, with D perhaps being TRBD1 or TRBD2 (5 bases each). Germline assignment: CDR1 MNHNS and CDR2 SASEGT. V was pared by 5 bases and J by 3 bases, with 20 bases between. CDR3 length equals 16 residues. The CDR3 DNA reads as TGTGCCAGCAGTAAAAAATCCGGGACCGAGGGCTACGAGCAGTACTTC. It specifies CASSKKSGTEGYEQYF.

The genes are TRBV20-1 and TRBJ2-7; 9 positions match TRBD1. V lost 5 bases, J lost 2 bases, and 10 bases stayed unmatched. This CDR3 region has 15 residues. CDR1 is DFQATT and CDR2 is SNEGSKA in the germline V gene (reference sequence). CDR3 in amino acids: CSARSQGAQAYEQYF. The CDR3 DNA reads TGCAGTGCTCGATCACAGGGGGCGCAGGCCTACGAGCAGTACTTC.

Worth noting for this clonotype: A read error is possible here, since a much larger clone lies one base away. The chain is built from TRBV6-2 or TRBV6-3 and TRBJ1-6; 9 bases match TRBD1. The trim removed 9 bases at V and 8 bases at J, leaving 14 bases unmatched. Germline loops: CDR1 MNHEY, CDR2 SVGEGT. There are 16 residues in the CDR3. The CDR3 protein is CASDVGTGPRYSPLHF. CDR3 nucleotides: TGTGCCAGTGATGTTGGGACAGGGCCCCGGTATTCACCCCTCCACTTT.

This chain connects TRBV19 to TRBJ2-4; D might be TRBD2 (5 bases). The CDR3 length is 16 residues. CDR1 LNHDA and CDR2 SQIVND come from the germline V gene (reference sequence). Trimming left V 4 bases short and J 2 bases short, with 15 bases between. The CDR3, as DNA: TGTGCCAGTAGTAGGCGCAGGAGGTGGACCAAAAACATTCAGTACTTC. Protein product: CASSRRRRWTKNIQYF.

This clonotype was recorded a few times. V usage is TRBV20-1 and J usage is TRBJ1-2; 9 bases are shared with TRBD1. V was clipped by 4 bases and J by 9 bases; unmatched bases: 3. Per germline, CDR1 DFQATT and CDR2 SNEGSKA (reference sequence). There are 11 residues in the CDR3. CDR3 protein: CSAKGQGRYTF. Written as DNA, the CDR3 is TGCAGTGCTAAGGGACAGGGCCGCTACACCTTC.

This clonotype was seen repeatedly, ten times or more. The chain couples TRBV2 to TRBJ2-5, with 10 bases matching TRBD2. The CDR3 loop spans 13 amino acids. V lost 8 bases and J lost 5; bases outside the gene matches: 5. Per germline, CDR1 SNHLY and CDR2 FYNNEI. The CDR3 region has the DNA TGTGCCAGCGACCTAGCGGGAGAGGAGACCCAGTACTTC. Protein product: CASDLAGEETQYF.

This chain connects TRBV11-2 to TRBJ2-5, with 8 bases matching TRBD1. This CDR3 comprises 14 residues. Germline CDR1 is SGHAT and CDR2 is FQNNGV. V trimming: 6 bases; J trimming: 5 bases; junction bases outside the gene matches: 8. CDR3 DNA sequence: TGTGCCAGCAGTCTAATGGACAGGGCTGAGACCCAGTACTTC. This sequence encodes CASSLMDRAETQYF.

About this clonotype itself: A far larger clone is off by one base, so a read error is likely. The chain links TRBV27 to TRBJ2-1; TRBD1 aligns across 8 bases. The V and J ends lost 7 bases and 10 bases, in that order; junction bases with no gene match: 15. Germline values: CDR1 MNHEY, CDR2 SMNVEV (reference sequence). This CDR3 is built from 15 residues. CDR3 loop: CASTLSTGEAYEQFF. The DNA for the CDR3 is TGTGCCAGCACCCTTTCGACAGGGGAAGCCTACGAGCAGTTCTTC.

This clonotype was picked up a small number of times. The rearrangement uses TRBV30 and TRBJ2-1; 10 bases agree with TRBD2. Germline V lookup: CDR1 GTSNPN, CDR2 SVGIG (reference sequence). The length of the CDR3 is 15 residues. V was clipped by 1 base and J by 5 bases; unmatched bases: 5. This chain's CDR3 is CAWSALAGEDNEQFF. CDR3 bases: TGTGCCTGGAGTGCCCTAGCGGGAGAAGACAATGAGCAGTTCTTC.

This clonotype appeared many times. The chain links TRBV20-1 to TRBJ1-2, with 7 bases identical to TRBD1. V lost 3 bases and J lost 6; bases outside the gene matches: 7. CDR3 length equals 13 residues. Per germline, CDR1 DFQATT and CDR2 SNEGSKA (reference sequence). The DNA of the CDR3 is TGCAGTGCTAGGACTAACAGGGGTAATGGCTACACCTTC. Translating gives CSARTNRGNGYTF.

The chain is built from TRBV29-1 and TRBJ2-7; tentatively, D is TRBD2 (5 bases). The germline V gene has CDR1 SQVTM and CDR2 ANQGSEA. The CDR3 has 12 amino acids. V lost 2 bases to trimming and J lost 3 bases, with 8 bases between them. The CDR3 DNA reads as TGCAGCGTTGAATTGGGAGACTACGAGCAGTACTTC. It specifies CSVELGDYEQYF.

This clonotype was detected many times. The rearrangement links TRBV12-5 to TRBJ2-5, with D perhaps TRBD1 (5 bases). CDR1 LGHNT and CDR2 FRNRAP come from the germline V gene. The CDR3 loop spans 17 amino acids. The V end lost 3 bases, the J end lost 3 bases, and 20 bases lay between the germline ends. In DNA form, the CDR3 reads TGTGCTAGTGGTTTCCGAGTCCAGGCAGGGTGGGAAGAGACCCAGTACTTC. Its protein product is CASGFRVQAGWEETQYF. Full variable domain (missing parts from reference TRBV12-5 and TRBJ2-5): DARVTQTPRHKVTEMGQEVTMRCQPILGHNTVFWYRQTMMQGLELLAYFRNRAPLDDSGMPKDRFSAEMPDATLATLKIQPSEPRDSAVYFCASGFRVQAGWEETQYFGPGTRLLVL.

This clonotype was detected ten times or more. This chain uses TRBV7-9 with TRBJ2-2; D not certain. In germline, CDR1 is SEHNR, CDR2 FQNEAQ (reference sequence). The CDR3 length is 12 residues. V gave up 4 bases and J gave up 8 bases, with 8 bases separating them. CDR3 loop: CASSSHGGELFF. As DNA, the CDR3 is TGTGCCAGCAGCTCCCATGGTGGGGAGCTGTTTTTT.

This clonotype was detected ten times or more. The rearrangement joins TRBV7-6 to TRBJ1-3; possible D gene TRBD1, 5 bases. CDR3 size: 15 residues. Germline CDR1 is SGHVS and CDR2 is FNYEAQ. V was trimmed by 2 bases and J by 2 bases, leaving 10 bases between them. The CDR3 coding sequence is TGTGCCAGCAGCTTAAGCAGGGTCGCTGGAAACACCATATATTTT. Its translation is CASSLSRVAGNTIYF.

This clonotype has a count of ten or more. The genes are TRBV20-1 and TRBJ2-3, with TRBD2 matching 14 bases. This CDR3 comprises 18 residues. Germline loops: CDR1 DFQATT, CDR2 SNEGSKA (reference sequence). The ends lost 2 bases at V and 4 bases at J; junction bases unmatched: 11. In DNA form, the CDR3 reads TGCAGTGCTAGACCCCCGCGACTAGCGGGAGGGGGGTCAGATACGCAGTATTTT. Translating it yields CSARPPRLAGGGSDTQYF.

This clonotype appeared a few times. The gene calls are TRBV4-1 and TRBJ2-2, with D unclear. CDR3 length: 16 amino acids. Germline V gene data show CDR1 as MGHRA and CDR2 as YSYEKL. With 2 bases removed from V and 2 bases from J, the gap between germline ends came to 12 bases. CDR3: CASSQSQEPNTGELFF. Written as DNA, the CDR3 is TGCGCCAGCAGCCAATCTCAGGAGCCCAACACCGGGGAGCTGTTTTTT.

This chain joins TRBV13 and TRBJ2-5, with 11 bases lining up with TRBD2. Germline V gene lookup returns CDR1 PRHDT and CDR2 FYEKMQ (reference sequence). With 5 bases clipped from V and 4 bases from J, the junction kept 6 bases outside the gene matches. The CDR3 length is 15 residues. The CDR3 DNA sequence: TGTGCCAGCAGCCCGGGGACTAGCGGCCTAGAGACCCAGTACTTC. It is translated as CASSPGTSGLETQYF.

This clonotype was detected ten times or more. This rearrangement joins TRBV2 to TRBJ2-7; 8 positions match TRBD1. The trim removed 10 bases at V and 3 bases at J, leaving 11 bases unmatched. The length of the CDR3 is 14 residues. Germline V lookup: CDR1 SNHLY, CDR2 FYNNEI. The CDR3 DNA sequence: TGTGCCATCATGAAGGACAGGGTAGTCTACGAGCAGTACTTC. This gives the protein CAIMKDRVVYEQYF.